This TCR beta chain was documented in a study of identical twins. In regard to this clonotype: What it binds is unknown.

Study-level findings and limits: While abundant cord blood beta clonotypes carried fewer insertions, memory repertoires showed no such pattern. Twins' surplus sharing was weaker for beta out-of-frame sequences. Out-of-frame alpha sequences shared between twins exhibited an excess of low generation probability.

Trimming left V 4 bases short and J 1 base short, with 14 bases between. The CDR3 extends over 16 amino acids. Germline V lookup: CDR1 MGHRA, CDR2 YSYEKL. TCRdb redid the calling of the 5' RACE reads with MiXCR, one entry per CDR3 protein. The sample lists 540,000 or so distinct CDR3 sequences, about a fifth occurring once. The same data also contributed to another study, on yellow fever vaccine responses in identical twins. That source reports: A vaccine T cell response that seemed partly convergent and partly personalized was reported in twins.

The TCR comes from a woman in her late teens or twenties in good health. The V and J genes are TRBV4-1 and TRBJ2-4, with D possibly matching TRBD2 (5 bases). Sequencing was performed on CD4+ T cells sorted from blood. CDR3 sequence (DNA): TGCGCCAGCAGCCCACCGCCTAGCTCGGCCAAAAACATTCAGTACTTC. It codes for CASSPPPSSAKNIQYF.